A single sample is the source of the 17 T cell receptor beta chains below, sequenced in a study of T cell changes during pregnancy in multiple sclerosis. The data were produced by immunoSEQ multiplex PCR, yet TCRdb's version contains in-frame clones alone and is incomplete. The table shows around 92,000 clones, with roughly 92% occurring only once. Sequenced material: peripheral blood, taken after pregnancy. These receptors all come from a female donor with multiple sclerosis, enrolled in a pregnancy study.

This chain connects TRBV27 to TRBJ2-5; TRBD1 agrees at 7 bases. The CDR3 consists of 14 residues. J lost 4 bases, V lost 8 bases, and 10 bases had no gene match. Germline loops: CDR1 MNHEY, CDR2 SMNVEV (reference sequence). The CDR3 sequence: CASPTGPPGETQYF. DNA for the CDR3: TGTGCCAGCCCGACAGGGCCCCCCGGAGAGACCCAGTACTTC.

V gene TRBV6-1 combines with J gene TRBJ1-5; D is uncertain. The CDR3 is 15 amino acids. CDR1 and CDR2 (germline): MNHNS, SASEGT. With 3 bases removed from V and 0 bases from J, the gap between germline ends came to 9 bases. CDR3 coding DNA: TGTGCCAGCAGTGAGGAGGGCCTTAGCAATCAGCCCCAGCATTTT. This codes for CASSEEGLSNQPQHF.

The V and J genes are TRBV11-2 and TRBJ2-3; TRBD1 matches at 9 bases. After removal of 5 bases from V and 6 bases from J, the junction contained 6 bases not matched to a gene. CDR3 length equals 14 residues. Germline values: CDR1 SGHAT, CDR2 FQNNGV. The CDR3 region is CASSGGDRVDTQYF. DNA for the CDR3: TGTGCCAGCAGCGGGGGGGACAGGGTCGATACGCAGTATTTT.

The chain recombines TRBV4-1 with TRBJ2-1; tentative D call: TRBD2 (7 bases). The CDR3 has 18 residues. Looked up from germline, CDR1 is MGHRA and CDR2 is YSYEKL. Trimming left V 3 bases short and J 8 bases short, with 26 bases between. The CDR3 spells CASSHHPVRGGGSDEQFF. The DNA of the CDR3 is TGCGCCAGCAGCCACCACCCCGTCAGGGGAGGGGGGAGCGATGAGCAGTTCTTC.

The CDR3 nucleotides read TGTGCCAGCAACCTAGGACTAGCCGGGGAGACCCAGTACTTC. It codes for CASNLGLAGETQYF. The chain has TRBV7-8 and TRBJ2-5; 8 nucleotides line up with TRBD2. After removal of 7 bases from V and 5 bases from J, the junction contained 9 bases not matched to a gene. The length of the CDR3 is 14 residues. Per the germline V gene, CDR1 is SGHVS and CDR2 is FQNEAQ.

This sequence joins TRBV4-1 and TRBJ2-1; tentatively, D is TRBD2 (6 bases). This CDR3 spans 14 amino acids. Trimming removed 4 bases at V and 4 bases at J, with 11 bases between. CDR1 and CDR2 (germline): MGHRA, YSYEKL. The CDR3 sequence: CASSLLSGYNEQFF. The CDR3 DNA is TGCGCCAGCAGCCTCCTTAGCGGTTACAATGAGCAGTTCTTC.

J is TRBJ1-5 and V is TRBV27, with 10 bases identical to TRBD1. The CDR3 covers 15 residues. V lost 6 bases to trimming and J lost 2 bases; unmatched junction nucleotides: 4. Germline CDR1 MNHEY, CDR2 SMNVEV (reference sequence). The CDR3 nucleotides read TGTGCCAGCAGCCAAGGACAGGGGGGCAATCAGCCCCAGCATTTT. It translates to CASSQGQGGNQPQHF.

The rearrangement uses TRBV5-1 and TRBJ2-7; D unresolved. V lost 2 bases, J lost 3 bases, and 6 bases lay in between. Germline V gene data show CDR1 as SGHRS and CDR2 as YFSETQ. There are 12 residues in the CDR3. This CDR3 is CASSFSYYEQYF. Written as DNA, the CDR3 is TGCGCCAGCAGCTTTTCTTACTACGAGCAGTACTTC.

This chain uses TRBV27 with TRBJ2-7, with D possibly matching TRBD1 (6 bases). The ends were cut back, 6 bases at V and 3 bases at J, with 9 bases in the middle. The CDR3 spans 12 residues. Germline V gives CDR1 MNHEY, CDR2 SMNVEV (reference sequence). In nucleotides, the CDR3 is TGTGCCAGCAGACGGACAGTCTACGAGCAGTACTTC. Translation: CASRRTVYEQYF.

DNA of the CDR3: TGTGCCAGCAGCCAGACAGCGGGAAGGTCCTACAATGAGCAGTTCTTC. Encoded protein: CASSQTAGRSYNEQFF. The chain employs TRBV5-4 and TRBJ2-1; 7 bases fit TRBD2. The CDR3 has 16 residues. CDR1 is SGHNT, CDR2 YYREEE, per germline (reference sequence). V lost 4 bases and J lost 1; bases outside the gene matches: 8.

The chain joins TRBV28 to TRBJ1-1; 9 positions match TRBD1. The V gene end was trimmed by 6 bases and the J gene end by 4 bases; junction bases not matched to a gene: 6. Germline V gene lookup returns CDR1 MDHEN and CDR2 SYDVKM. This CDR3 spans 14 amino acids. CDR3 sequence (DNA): TGTGCCAGCAGAGAAGGGACAGGGACCACTGAAGCTTTCTTT. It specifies CASREGTGTTEAFF.

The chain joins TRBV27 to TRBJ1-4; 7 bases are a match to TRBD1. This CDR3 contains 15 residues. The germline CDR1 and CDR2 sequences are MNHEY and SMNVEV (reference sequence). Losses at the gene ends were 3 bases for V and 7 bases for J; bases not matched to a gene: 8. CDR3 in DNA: TGTGCCAGCAGTTTCCGACAGGGATTGGGTGAAAAACTGTTTTTT. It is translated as CASSFRQGLGEKLFF.

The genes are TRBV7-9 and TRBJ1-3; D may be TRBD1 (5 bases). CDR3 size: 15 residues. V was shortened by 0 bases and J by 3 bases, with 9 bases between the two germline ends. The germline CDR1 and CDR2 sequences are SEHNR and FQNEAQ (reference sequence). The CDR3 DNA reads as TGTGCCAGCAGCTTAGCAATCGGGGGTGGAAACACCATATATTTT. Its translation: CASSLAIGGGNTIYF.

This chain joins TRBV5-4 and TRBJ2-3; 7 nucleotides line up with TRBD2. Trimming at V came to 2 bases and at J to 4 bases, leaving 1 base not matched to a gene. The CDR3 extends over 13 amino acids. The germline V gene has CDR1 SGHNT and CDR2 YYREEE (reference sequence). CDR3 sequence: CASSFGGADTQYF. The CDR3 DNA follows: TGTGCCAGCAGCTTTGGGGGGGCAGATACGCAGTATTTT.

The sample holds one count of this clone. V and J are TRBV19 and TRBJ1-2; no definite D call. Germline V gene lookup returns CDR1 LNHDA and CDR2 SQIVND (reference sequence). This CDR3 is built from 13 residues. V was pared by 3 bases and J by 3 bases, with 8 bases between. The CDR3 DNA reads TGTGCCAGTAGTATTGCACACCACTATGGCTACACCTTC. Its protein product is CASSIAHHYGYTF.

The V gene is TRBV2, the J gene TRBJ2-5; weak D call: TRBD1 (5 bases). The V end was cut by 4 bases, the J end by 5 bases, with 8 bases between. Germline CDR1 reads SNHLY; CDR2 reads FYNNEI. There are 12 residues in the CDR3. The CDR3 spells CASSGGEETQYF. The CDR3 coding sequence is TGTGCCAGCAGTGGGGGCGAGGAGACCCAGTACTTC. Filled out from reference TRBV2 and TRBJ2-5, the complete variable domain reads EPEVTQTPSHQVTQMGQEVILRCVPISNHLYFYWYRQILGQKVEFLVSFYNNEISEKSEIFDDQFSVERPDGSNFTLKIRSTKLEDSAMYFCASSGGEETQYFGPGTRLLVL.

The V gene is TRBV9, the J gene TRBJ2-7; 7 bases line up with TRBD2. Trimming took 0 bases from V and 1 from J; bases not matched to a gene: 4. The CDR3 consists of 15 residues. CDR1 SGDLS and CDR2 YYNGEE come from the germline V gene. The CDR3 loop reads CASSVAAGPSYEQYF. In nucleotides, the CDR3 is TGTGCCAGCAGCGTAGCAGCGGGACCTTCCTACGAGCAGTACTTC.